Shown below are 31 T cell receptor beta chains from a single sample sequenced in a study of blood T cell repertoires in COVID-19. TCRdb's table, derived via immunoSEQ multiplex PCR, lists solely in-frame clones and lacks some. In the table there are a few hundred thousand clones, 80% to 85% of which are singletons. Sample: PBMCs or T cells enriched from blood (not recorded which). Receptors originate from a middle-aged man who had recovered from COVID-19.

The CDR3 is CASSRYSTEETQYF. The CDR3 region has the DNA TGTGCCAGCAGCCGCTACTCGACAGAAGAGACCCAGTACTTC. The chain carries TRBV3-1 (or the pseudogene TRBV3-2) and TRBJ2-5; a weak D match, TRBD1 (5 bases). The germline V and J ends were trimmed by 4 bases and 3 bases, with 12 bases remaining between them. The length of the CDR3 is 14 residues. Germline V gives CDR1 LGHDT, CDR2 YNNKEL (reference sequence).

There are a few counts of this clone. The chain joins TRBV7-2 to TRBJ2-2; no reliable D call. V lost 3 bases and J lost 0, with 11 bases in between. Germline V gene lookup returns CDR1 SGHTA and CDR2 FQGNSA. The CDR3 has 16 amino acids. The CDR3 DNA follows: TGTGCCAGCAGCTTTCGTCCCGGTTCGAACACCGGGGAGCTGTTTTTT. This encodes CASSFRPGSNTGELFF.

V is TRBV10-3 and J is TRBJ1-3, with D tentatively TRBD1 (6 bases). This CDR3 spans 16 amino acids. V gave up 0 bases and J gave up 3 bases, with 12 bases separating them. The germline gives CDR1 ENHRY, CDR2 SYGVKD. The CDR3 DNA sequence: TGTGCCATCAGTGAGTCTGGGGACACTCTTGGAAACACCATATATTTT. Encoded protein: CAISESGDTLGNTIYF.

The CDR3 sequence is CASSQDHRASNQPQHF. In DNA form, the CDR3 reads TGCGCCAGCAGCCAAGATCACAGGGCGTCAAATCAGCCCCAGCATTTT. This chain joins TRBV4-3 and TRBJ1-5, with a weak D call TRBD1 (6 bases). Trimming took off 0 bases at V and 4 bases at J, with 13 bases between the two ends. CDR1 is LGHNA, CDR2 YSLEER, per germline. This CDR3 has 16 residues.

The rearrangement joins TRBV9 to TRBJ2-3; 10 bases match TRBD2. Germline CDR1 reads SGDLS; CDR2 reads YYNGEE. Trimming cost V 4 bases and J 2 bases; bases outside gene matches: 4. The CDR3 consists of 15 residues. CDR3 sequence reads: CASSFSGRFTDTQYF. The CDR3 coding sequence is TGTGCCAGCAGCTTTAGCGGGAGGTTCACAGATACGCAGTATTTT.

This clone showed up just once. The rearrangement uses TRBV11-3 and TRBJ1-1, with a tentative D call TRBD1 (5 bases). The CDR3 has 14 residues. CDR1 is SGHNT and CDR2 is YENEEA in the germline V gene. The V and J ends lost 0 bases and 4 bases respectively, with 9 bases between them. This CDR3 reads CASSLDPGGTEAFF. As DNA, the CDR3 is TGTGCCAGCAGCTTAGATCCGGGGGGCACTGAAGCTTTCTTT.

The V call is TRBV28, the J call TRBJ2-1; D remains unclear. V lost 6 bases to trimming and J lost 7 bases, with 10 bases between them. Germline V gives CDR1 MDHEN, CDR2 SYDVKM. The CDR3 is 12 residues long. CDR3: CASSPPTNEQFF. The CDR3 DNA follows: TGTGCCAGCAGCCCGCCGACTAATGAGCAGTTCTTC.

The rearrangement joins TRBV13 to TRBJ2-1; 10 bases line up with TRBD2. This CDR3 comprises 15 residues. Per the germline V gene, CDR1 is PRHDT and CDR2 is FYEKMQ (reference sequence). Trimming cost V 5 bases and J 4 bases; bases outside gene matches: 5. The CDR3, as DNA: TGTGCCAGCAGCCGGTTAGCGGGAGGTTACAATGAGCAGTTCTTC. It codes for CASSRLAGGYNEQFF.

This CDR3 is CASSPRLAARTDTQYF. The CDR3 bases are TGTGCCAGCAGCCCGAGACTAGCGGCCCGCACAGATACGCAGTATTTT. The genes are TRBV7-2 and TRBJ2-3; 9 bases are shared with TRBD2. This CDR3 is 16 amino acids long. J gave up 1 base and V 5 bases, and 7 bases lay outside the gene matches. Germline CDR1 SGHTA, CDR2 FQGNSA.

The chain has TRBV23-1 and TRBJ1-2; 11 nucleotides align to TRBD1. TRBV23-1 is an ORF, with its function uncertain. The CDR3 is made up of 16 amino acids. The V and J ends lost 0 bases and 5 bases, in that order; junction bases with no gene match: 5. The chain's CDR3 is CASSQSRTGGAYGYTF. In DNA, the CDR3 is TGCGCCAGCAGTCAATCCCGGACAGGGGGCGCATATGGCTACACCTTC.

This clone was picked up one time. This chain uses TRBV2 with TRBJ2-1, with 7 bases fitting TRBD2. V shed 6 bases, J shed 6 bases, and the junction held 11 bases outside the gene matches. This CDR3 spans 15 amino acids. Germline V gene data show CDR1 as SNHLY and CDR2 as FYNNEI. CDR3 region: CASSQLAILTNEQFF. The CDR3 region has the DNA TGTGCCAGCAGCCAACTAGCGATATTAACCAATGAGCAGTTCTTC. The full variable domain, its missing parts supplied by reference TRBV2 and TRBJ2-1, is EPEVTQTPSHQVTQMGQEVILRCVPISNHLYFYWYRQILGQKVEFLVSFYNNEISEKSEIFDDQFSVERPDGSNFTLKIRSTKLEDSAMYFCASSQLAILTNEQFFGPGTRLTVL.

This clone appeared once. The chain recombines TRBV24-1 with TRBJ2-1; 11 bases are a match to TRBD1. Unmatched junction bases numbered 6, after V lost 2 bases and J lost 7 bases. In germline, CDR1 is KGHDR, CDR2 SFDVKD. This CDR3 comprises 16 residues. The CDR3 nucleotides are TGTGCCACCAGTGATTCGGGGACAGGGGGTGGGAATGAGCAGTTCTTC. Translated: CATSDSGTGGGNEQFF.

This chain links TRBV29-1 with TRBJ2-5, with 7 bases fitting TRBD1. This CDR3 comprises 13 residues. From germline, CDR1 is SQVTM and CDR2 ANQGSEA. Trimming cost V 6 bases and J 9 bases; bases outside gene matches: 13. The CDR3 region is CSVDPDRFMAQYF. The CDR3 DNA reads TGCAGCGTCGACCCGGACAGGTTTATGGCCCAGTACTTC.

On this clone itself: Other DNA sequences within the sample encode an identical CDR3. V usage is TRBV9 and J usage is TRBJ1-1, with D unresolved. CDR1 is SGDLS and CDR2 is YYNGEE in the germline V gene. The V and J ends lost 3 bases and 7 bases respectively, with 13 bases between them. This CDR3 is 13 amino acids long. The CDR3 protein is CASSAGWTSEAFF. CDR3 in DNA: TGTGCCAGCAGCGCGGGATGGACCAGTGAAGCTTTCTTT.

The chain carries TRBV6-1 and TRBJ1-2; D may be TRBD1 (6 bases). This CDR3 has 15 residues. Trimming removed 1 base from V and 3 bases from J, with 12 bases in between. Germline V gene sequence: CDR1 MNHNS, CDR2 SASEGT. This CDR3 reads CASSEVDSRYYGYTF. CDR3 coding DNA: TGTGCCAGCAGTGAAGTGGACAGTAGGTACTATGGCTACACCTTC.

This chain links TRBV5-1 with TRBJ2-5; TRBD2 agrees at 7 bases. J was trimmed by 4 bases and V by 4 bases; bases with no gene match: 16. Germline CDR1 SGHRS, CDR2 YFSETQ. CDR3 size: 17 residues. The CDR3 spells CASSLLSTSHKGETQYF. The CDR3 DNA follows: TGCGCCAGCAGCCTGCTTTCGACTAGCCACAAGGGAGAGACCCAGTACTTC.

As to this clone: Other nucleotide sequences from this sample produce the same CDR3. The chain has TRBV5-1 and TRBJ1-4, with TRBD1 matching 7 bases. J lost 0 bases, V lost 0 bases, and 2 bases had no gene match. The CDR3 length is 16 residues. Germline CDR1 and CDR2: SGHRS and YFSETQ. The CDR3 DNA reads TGCGCCAGCAGCTTGGGGCAGGGGGCAACTAATGAAAAACTGTTTTTT. This sequence encodes CASSLGQGATNEKLFF.

V gene TRBV4-2 combines with J gene TRBJ2-5; D might be TRBD2 (5 bases). The ends were cut back, 1 base at V and 2 bases at J, with 14 bases in the middle. Germline CDR1 reads LGHNA; CDR2 reads YNFKEQ. This CDR3 is built from 16 residues. CDR3 in DNA: TGTGCCAGCAGCCAAGTCTCAAATAGCGTTCAAGAGACCCAGTACTTC. Its translation: CASSQVSNSVQETQYF.

This clone was detected once. V is TRBV9 and J is TRBJ2-7; D might be TRBD2 (6 bases). CDR3 length: 15 amino acids. The germline V and J ends were trimmed by 6 bases and 4 bases, with 20 bases remaining between them. Germline CDR1 SGDLS, CDR2 YYNGEE. The DNA of the CDR3 is TGTGCCAGCAACTCTGGCGGGGCCCAGACGTACGAGCAGTACTTC. Its protein product is CASNSGGAQTYEQYF.

The rearrangement uses TRBV30 and TRBJ1-2; TRBD1 is a possible D gene (6 bases). Germline lookup yields CDR1 GTSNPN and CDR2 SVGIG (reference sequence). The CDR3 consists of 15 residues. The V gene lost 5 bases and the J gene lost 7 bases, with 23 bases spanning the gap. The CDR3 DNA reads as TGTGCCTGGCGGGGCCCTCAACAGGGTCGGGGTGGCTACACCTTC. It codes for CAWRGPQQGRGGYTF.

J is TRBJ1-1 and V is TRBV5-5; D gene uncertain. The germline CDR1 and CDR2 sequences are SGHKS and YYEKEE (reference sequence). Deletions cut 4 bases from V and 1 base from J, with 11 bases between. The CDR3 has 14 amino acids. As DNA, the CDR3 is TGTGCCAGCAGCCTGAGGTCCCCGAACACTGAAGCTTTCTTT. Amino acids: CASSLRSPNTEAFF. Looking up the rest from reference TRBV5-5 and TRBJ1-1 gives the full variable domain: DAGVTQSPTHLIKTRGQQVTLRCSPISGHKSVSWYQQVLGQGPQFIFQYYEKEERGRGNFPDRFSARQFPNYSSELNVNALLLGDSALYLCASSLRSPNTEAFFGQGTRLTVV.

The count of this clone is one. The rearrangement joins TRBV6-2 or TRBV6-3 to TRBJ2-1; TRBD2 aligns across 15 bases. The trim removed 2 bases at V and 0 bases at J, leaving 5 bases unmatched. Germline CDR1 MNHEY, CDR2 SVGEGT. The length of the CDR3 is 19 residues. CDR3 in amino acids: CASSYPGTSGGHSYNEQFF. Here the CDR3 DNA reads TGTGCCAGCAGTTACCCTGGGACTAGCGGGGGGCACTCCTACAATGAGCAGTTCTTC.

The chain is built from TRBV18 and TRBJ2-3; 7 bases line up with TRBD1. The J segment lost 3 bases and the V segment lost 0 bases, leaving 12 bases of the junction unmatched. The CDR3 runs to 18 residues. Per the germline V gene, CDR1 is KGHSH and CDR2 is LQKENI. The CDR3 protein is CASSPPYGMTGRTDTQYF. The CDR3 nucleotides are TGTGCCAGCTCACCACCGTACGGGATGACAGGGCGAACAGATACGCAGTATTTT.

CDR3 sequence: CASSVRDTTGELFF. CDR3 DNA: TGTGCCAGCAGCGTTCGGGACACCACCGGGGAGCTGTTTTTT. V usage is TRBV9 and J usage is TRBJ2-2; D perhaps matches TRBD1 (6 bases). The CDR3 has 14 amino acids. Trimming cost V 2 bases and J 4 bases, with 9 bases left between them. From germline, CDR1 is SGDLS and CDR2 YYNGEE.

In its sample, this clone was seen once. This chain uses TRBV30 with TRBJ2-4; 10 nucleotides align to TRBD1. Looked up from germline, CDR1 is GTSNPN and CDR2 is SVGIG (reference sequence). The CDR3 runs 13 residues. V lost 0 bases, J lost 8 bases, and 1 base stayed unmatched. This CDR3 reads CAWSVGQGHIQYF. The CDR3 DNA is TGTGCCTGGAGTGTGGGACAGGGGCACATTCAGTACTTC.

The genes are TRBV14 and TRBJ2-7; 9 nucleotides match TRBD1. The CDR3 contains 15 residues. V was clipped by 0 bases and J by 7 bases; unmatched bases: 7. Looked up from germline, CDR1 is SGHDN and CDR2 is FVKESK. This CDR3 is CASSQEQGAIGEQYF. CDR3 DNA: TGTGCCAGCAGCCAAGAACAGGGGGCGATTGGTGAGCAGTACTTC.

V gene TRBV12-3 or TRBV12-4 combines with J gene TRBJ2-7, with D uncertain. V was shortened by 5 bases and J by 6 bases, with 8 bases between the two germline ends. The CDR3 is 11 amino acids. The CDR3 spells CASSQVGEQYF. The CDR3 nucleotides are TGTGCCAGCAGTCAGGTTGGCGAGCAGTACTTC.

This clone came up once. V gene TRBV29-1 combines with J gene TRBJ2-3; 7 positions agree with TRBD2. CDR3 length equals 16 residues. Germline V gene sequence: CDR1 SQVTM, CDR2 ANQGSEA. V lost 0 bases, J lost 0 bases, and 6 bases stayed unmatched. The CDR3, as DNA: TGCAGCGTTGAAGATCGGTTGCGGGGGAGCACAGATACGCAGTATTTT. It is translated as CSVEDRLRGSTDTQYF.

This rearrangement joins TRBV7-2 to TRBJ1-6; the match to TRBD1 covers 9 bases. There are 15 residues in the CDR3. The V segment lost 3 bases and the J segment 7 bases; nucleotides outside the gene matches: 4. Germline V gene sequence: CDR1 SGHTA, CDR2 FQGNSA. Written as DNA, the CDR3 is TGTGCCAGCAGCTTCTCCGGGACAGGGAATTCACCCCTCCACTTT. Residues: CASSFSGTGNSPLHF.

The chain has TRBV10-3 and TRBJ2-2, with 8 bases that match TRBD1. The CDR3 contains 13 residues. With V trimmed by 10 bases and J by 5 bases, 6 bases remained unmatched. CDR1 and CDR2 from the germline V gene are ENHRY and SYGVKD. The CDR3 region is CASTGGKTGELFF. CDR3 bases: TGTGCCAGCACAGGGGGTAAGACCGGGGAGCTGTTTTTT.

This clone was observed a single time. The chain couples TRBV30 to TRBJ1-2; D is unclear. CDR3 size: 13 residues. The germline V gene encodes CDR1 GTSNPN and CDR2 SVGIG (reference sequence). V was clipped by 2 bases and J by 8 bases, with 15 bases between them. In DNA, the CDR3 is TGTGCCTGGAGTCAGGAGACGTCGGGGGGCTACACCTTC. Its translation: CAWSQETSGGYTF.